This passage covers 18 T cell receptor beta chains from one sample sequenced in a study of cytomegalovirus exposure and HLA in healthy donors. This PCR relied on a set of 60 Vbeta primers and 13 Jbeta primers. Repertoires were generated with immunoSEQ multiplex PCR, while TCRdb's copy carries only in-frame clones and drops some. The sample yields 85,000 to 90,000 clones, 85% seen once. Sequenced material: PBMCs. These receptors originate from a man aged 35-49 years in good health and CMV-seropositive.

The chain combines TRBV7-8 with TRBJ2-1, with 12 bases aligning to TRBD2. The V segment lost 5 bases and the J segment 10 bases; nucleotides outside the gene matches: 12. Per the germline V gene, CDR1 is SGHVS and CDR2 is FQNEAQ. This CDR3 contains 16 residues. The CDR3 is CASSQTSGGIDREQFF. For the CDR3, the DNA is TGTGCCAGCAGCCAAACTAGCGGGGGGATCGATAGGGAGCAGTTCTTC.

The V and J genes are TRBV28 and TRBJ2-3, with 10 bases that match TRBD2. The CDR3 sequence is 16 residues long. Germline lookup yields CDR1 MDHEN and CDR2 SYDVKM. V lost 4 bases to trimming and J lost 0 bases; unmatched junction nucleotides: 4. In DNA form, the CDR3 reads TGTGCCAGCAGTTCCCGGACTAGCGGTAGCACAGATACGCAGTATTTT. Amino acid sequence: CASSSRTSGSTDTQYF.

The CDR3 bases are TGCGCCAGCAGCTTGGGACAGGCTTATTACGAGCAGTACTTC. Its protein product is CASSLGQAYYEQYF. The chain uses TRBV5-1 and TRBJ2-7; TRBD1 is a possible D gene (6 bases). The CDR3 extends over 14 amino acids. Germline assignment: CDR1 SGHRS and CDR2 YFSETQ. Trimming removed 0 bases from V and 4 bases from J, with 11 bases in between.

About this clone: At one end, the junction sequence differs from germline, possibly due to a read error. Other DNA variants within this sample encode the same CDR3. This sequence joins TRBV11-2 and TRBJ2-3; TRBD2 aligns across 12 bases. The V gene's germline CDR1 is SGHAT and CDR2 FQNNGV. CDR3 length equals 17 residues. CDR3 sequence: CASTRTSGADLTDTQYF. The CDR3 DNA sequence: TGTGCCAGCACCAGGACTAGCGGGGCCGACCTCACAGATACGCAATATTTT.

This chain connects TRBV5-1 to TRBJ1-4; tentative D call: TRBD1 (6 bases). Germline V CDR1 and CDR2: SGHRS, YFSETQ. There are 13 residues in the CDR3. The V and J ends lost 4 bases and 8 bases respectively, with 12 bases between them. The CDR3 region is CASSRGTGEKLFF. The CDR3 DNA reads as TGCGCCAGCAGCAGGGGAACAGGGGAAAAACTGTTTTTT. Full variable domain (missing parts from reference TRBV5-1 and TRBJ1-4): KAGVTQTPRYLIKTRGQQVTLSCSPISGHRSVSWYQQTPGQGLQFLFEYFSETQRNKGNFPGRFSGRQFSNSRSEMNVSTLELGDSALYLCASSRGTGEKLFFGSGTQLSVL.

This clone appeared a few times. The chain recombines TRBV19 with TRBJ2-3; TRBD1 aligns across 8 bases. Trimming at V came to 4 bases and at J to 5 bases, leaving 8 bases not matched to a gene. Per the germline V gene, CDR1 is LNHDA and CDR2 is SQIVND (reference sequence). CDR3 length: 15 residues. DNA of the CDR3: TGTGCCAGTAGTACCCCAGGACAGGGCATAGATACGCAGTATTTT. It codes for CASSTPGQGIDTQYF.

The CDR3 spells CASSATGQSSYNEQFF. CDR3 in DNA: TGTGCCAGCAGTGCGACAGGTCAGAGCTCCTACAATGAGCAGTTCTTC. This chain connects TRBV6-4 to TRBJ2-1; a weak D match, TRBD1 (6 bases). Germline loops: CDR1 MRHNA, CDR2 SNTAGT. V lost 4 bases to trimming and J lost 0 bases, with 13 bases between them. The CDR3 loop spans 16 amino acids.

V gene TRBV6-1 combines with J gene TRBJ1-5; D perhaps matches TRBD1 (5 bases). Germline V gives CDR1 MNHNS, CDR2 SASEGT. This CDR3 comprises 14 residues. V was shortened by 7 bases and J by 1 base, with 11 bases between the two germline ends. The CDR3 loop is CASKQGISNQPQHF. The CDR3 region has the DNA TGTGCCAGCAAGCAGGGAATAAGCAATCAGCCCCAGCATTTT.

This chain uses TRBV6-1 with TRBJ2-2; 9 bases match TRBD2. CDR3 size: 14 residues. With V trimmed by 6 bases and J by 5 bases, 4 bases remained unmatched. Germline V gene sequence: CDR1 MNHNS, CDR2 SASEGT. The CDR3 DNA reads as TGTGCCAGCAGGCGACTAGCGGAAACCGGGGAGCTGTTTTTT. It codes for CASRRLAETGELFF.

This clone has more than one count but fewer than ten. The chain's CDR3 is CASRQLDGDTEAFF. In DNA form, the CDR3 reads TGTGCCAGCAGACAACTAGACGGGGACACTGAAGCTTTCTTT. V usage is TRBV6-1 and J usage is TRBJ1-1, with D uncertain. The ends were cut back, 6 bases at V and 3 bases at J, with 14 bases in the middle. The CDR3 is 14 residues long. Germline V lookup: CDR1 MNHNS, CDR2 SASEGT.

This chain uses TRBV6-1 with TRBJ1-2; 7 bases match TRBD1. This CDR3 has 15 amino acids. The trim removed 2 bases at V and 5 bases at J, leaving 8 bases unmatched. Germline CDR1 is MNHNS and CDR2 is SASEGT. Here the CDR3 DNA reads TGTGCCAGCAGTGAAAACCCCCCAGGGGGATATGGCTACACCTTC. Translation gives CASSENPPGGYGYTF.

The chain employs TRBV11-3 and TRBJ2-3, with 8 bases that match TRBD2. Germline V gene data show CDR1 as SGHNT and CDR2 as YENEEA. Trimming took 6 bases from V and 6 from J; bases not matched to a gene: 2. CDR3 length equals 12 residues. This CDR3 reads CASRSSGDTQYF. In DNA form, the CDR3 reads TGTGCCAGCAGGTCTAGCGGGGATACGCAGTATTTT.

The gene calls are TRBV2 and TRBJ1-1; D might be TRBD1 (6 bases). The CDR3 covers 14 residues. CDR1 is SNHLY, CDR2 FYNNEI, per germline. Trimming took off 7 bases at V and 4 bases at J, with 16 bases between the two ends. The CDR3, as DNA: TGTGCCAGCAAGATACAGGGATGGGGCACTGAAGCTTTCTTT. Encoded protein: CASKIQGWGTEAFF.

The rearrangement links TRBV5-1 to TRBJ1-1; 7 bases map to TRBD1. Trimming cost V 5 bases and J 2 bases; bases outside gene matches: 6. Germline V lookup: CDR1 SGHRS, CDR2 YFSETQ. This CDR3 is 14 amino acids long. This CDR3 reads CASRFGTANTEAFF. In nucleotides, the CDR3 is TGCGCCAGCAGATTCGGGACAGCTAACACTGAAGCTTTCTTT.

This clone has just one count. This chain connects TRBV25-1 to TRBJ2-1, with 8 bases matching TRBD2. The CDR3 covers 16 residues. The germline CDR1 and CDR2 sequences are MGHDK and SYGVNS. With 3 bases clipped from V and 2 bases from J, the junction kept 6 bases outside the gene matches. For the CDR3, the DNA is TGTGCCAGCAGTGACAGCGGGAGCTTGACCTACAATGAGCAGTTCTTC. It encodes CASSDSGSLTYNEQFF.

This sequence joins TRBV29-1 and TRBJ2-7; TRBD1 matches 10 bases. The CDR3 length is 13 residues. Germline CDR1 and CDR2: SQVTM and ANQGSEA. V dropped 6 bases and J dropped 4; count of bases not matched to a gene: 6. As DNA, the CDR3 is TGCAGCGTCACGGGACAGGGGAGGTACGAGCAGTACTTC. Protein: CSVTGQGRYEQYF.

The V gene is TRBV30, the J gene TRBJ1-6, with a tentative D call TRBD1 (5 bases). V lost 0 bases and J 0 bases, leaving 12 bases between the germline ends. Looked up from germline, CDR1 is GTSNPN and CDR2 is SVGIG (reference sequence). The CDR3 contains 17 residues. The CDR3 sequence: CAWSVAGSSSYNSPLHF. The CDR3 DNA follows: TGTGCCTGGAGTGTCGCAGGGTCAAGCTCCTATAATTCACCCCTCCACTTT.

The chain carries TRBV7-6 and TRBJ2-1; a weak D match, TRBD2 (5 bases). The V end lost 3 bases, the J end lost 7 bases, and 10 bases lay between the germline ends. The germline CDR1 and CDR2 sequences are SGHVS and FNYEAQ. This CDR3 comprises 13 residues. CDR3: CASSFRWENEQFF. The CDR3 DNA is TGTGCCAGCAGCTTCCGGTGGGAGAATGAGCAGTTCTTC.